The 10 T cell receptor beta chains reported below all come from one sample, sequenced in a study of T cell responses to AZD1222 COVID-19 vaccine. Clones were read by immunoSEQ multiplex PCR, and TCRdb kept only the in-frame ones, dropping some. In the table there are 92,000 or so clones, roughly nine tenths of which are singletons. Sequencing used peripheral blood, obtained on day 0 of AZD1222 vaccination. These receptors originate from an adult in good health.

The V call is TRBV28, the J call TRBJ1-2; 9 bases match TRBD1. The CDR3 extends over 15 amino acids. V dropped 5 bases and J dropped 8; count of bases not matched to a gene: 12. CDR1 and CDR2 from the germline V gene are MDHEN and SYDVKM. The CDR3 coding sequence is TGTGCCAGCAGTGTAATGACAGGGGGATATCAGGGCTACACCTTC. It encodes CASSVMTGGYQGYTF.

The rearrangement links TRBV9 to TRBJ2-5; D gene uncertain. Germline V gene sequence: CDR1 SGDLS, CDR2 YYNGEE. CDR3 size: 13 residues. V was trimmed by 0 bases and J by 3 bases, leaving 6 bases between them. The CDR3 region is CASSVAPEETQYF. The CDR3 bases are TGTGCCAGCAGCGTAGCGCCCGAAGAGACCCAGTACTTC.

This sequence joins TRBV28 and TRBJ2-2; D uncertain. CDR3 size: 15 residues. Germline values: CDR1 MDHEN, CDR2 SYDVKM. V was clipped by 6 bases and J by 2 bases, with 13 bases between them. The CDR3 loop is CASRPWGKNTGELFF. CDR3 sequence (DNA): TGTGCCAGCAGGCCCTGGGGAAAAAACACCGGGGAGCTGTTTTTT. Variable domain in full (rest from reference TRBV28 and TRBJ2-2): DVKVTQSSRYLVKRTGEKVFLECVQDMDHENMFWYRQDPGLGLRLIYFSYDVKMKEKGDIPEGYSVSREKKERFSLILESASTNQTSMYLCASRPWGKNTGELFFGEGSRLTVL.

This clone has a handful of counts. The V gene is TRBV27, the J gene TRBJ2-3; 10 bases map to TRBD1. CDR1 and CDR2 (germline): MNHEY, SMNVEV (reference sequence). CDR3 length: 16 residues. Trimming took 5 bases from V and 3 from J; bases not matched to a gene: 8. The CDR3 DNA reads as TGTGCCAGCAGTGCCGACAGGGGGCTAGGGACAGATACGCAGTATTTT. Protein sequence: CASSADRGLGTDTQYF.

This rearrangement joins TRBV10-3 to TRBJ2-3, with TRBD2 matching over 7 bases. There are 14 residues in the CDR3. Trimming removed 9 bases from V and 0 bases from J; junction bases left unmatched: 6. CDR1 is ENHRY and CDR2 is SYGVKD in the germline V gene. The CDR3: CAIRAGTSTDTQYF. Written as DNA, the CDR3 is TGTGCCATAAGAGCGGGGACTAGCACAGATACGCAGTATTTT.

This chain connects TRBV5-4 to TRBJ2-5; D is uncertain. Trimming removed 3 bases at V and 0 bases at J, with 6 bases between. The CDR3 is 13 amino acids. CDR1 is SGHNT and CDR2 is YYREEE in the germline V gene (reference sequence). The CDR3 DNA reads as TGTGCCAGCAGCTCTAGAGACCAAGAGACCCAGTACTTC. This translates into CASSSRDQETQYF. Full variable domain (rest looked up from reference TRBV5-4 and TRBJ2-5): ETGVTQSPTHLIKTRGQQVTLRCSSQSGHNTVSWYQQALGQGPQFIFQYYREEENGRGNFPPRFSGLQFPNYSSELNVNALELDDSALYLCASSSRDQETQYFGPGTRLLVL.

V usage is TRBV7-3 and J usage is TRBJ2-1; a possible D gene is TRBD1 (7 bases). The V gene's germline CDR1 is SGHTA and CDR2 FQGTGA. V lost 0 bases and J 9 bases, leaving 18 bases between the germline ends. This CDR3 has 16 residues. The DNA for the CDR3 is TGTGCCAGCAGCTTAACTTCTCAGGGGGAGGTTCGTGAGCAGTTCTTC. Translating it yields CASSLTSQGEVREQFF.

The table lists this clone with a few counts. The chain has TRBV7-9 and TRBJ2-7; D is undetermined. The germline V and J ends were trimmed by 5 bases and 0 bases, with 11 bases remaining between them. Germline V gene lookup returns CDR1 SEHNR and CDR2 FQNEAQ (reference sequence). The CDR3 has 14 amino acids. The CDR3 DNA is TGTGCCAGCAGCCCCCGTACTGCCTCCTACGAGCAGTACTTC. It is translated as CASSPRTASYEQYF.

The chain links TRBV10-3 to TRBJ1-5, with D hard to call. The V gene lost 0 bases and the J gene lost 3 bases, with 9 bases spanning the gap. The length of the CDR3 is 15 residues. Germline V gene lookup returns CDR1 ENHRY and CDR2 SYGVKD. CDR3 sequence (DNA): TGTGCCATCAGTGAGTCCTACGGAGACAATCAGCCCCAGCATTTT. Protein: CAISESYGDNQPQHF.

V gene TRBV7-3 combines with J gene TRBJ2-3; D unresolved. Between the trimmed V and J ends, which lost 2 bases and 1 base, there was a span of 7 bases. CDR3 length equals 14 residues. Per germline, CDR1 SGHTA and CDR2 FQGTGA. This chain's CDR3 is CASSLYGGTDTQYF. Written as DNA, the CDR3 is TGTGCCAGCAGCTTATACGGTGGCACAGATACGCAGTATTTT.